The 12 T cell receptor beta chains reported below all come from one sample, sequenced in a study of vaccination effects on CD4 cells after COVID-19. These receptors have no identified antigens. TCRdb keeps only in-frame clones here, not all; method: immunoSEQ multiplex PCR. The table lists tens of thousands of clones, roughly 74% of them singletons, with roughly 2.9% in the top ten. Within the ViraFEST assay, antigen-specific CD4+ T cells underwent expansion with viral peptide pools prior to sequencing. Culture lasted roughly 9 days before CD4+ T cell isolation. Testing of the vaccine recipients showed negative nucleocapsid antibodies and no prior SARS-CoV-2 infection. The sample was CD4+ T cells from PBMCs cultured with HCoV-NL63 spike peptides, taken before COVID-19 vaccination. The receptors were gathered from a human donor who received a COVID-19 vaccine.

This clone was detected only once. J is TRBJ2-2 and V is TRBV7-2; D is ambiguous. Germline CDR1 reads SGHTA; CDR2 reads FQGNSA. The length of the CDR3 is 13 residues. The V end was cut by 2 bases, the J end by 7 bases, with 8 bases between. CDR3 region: CASSLNHGGELFF. CDR3 bases: TGTGCCAGCAGCTTAAATCACGGCGGGGAGCTGTTTTTT.

As DNA, the CDR3 is TGTGCCAGCAGCACCCGTCGACAGGGCGGTTCAGATACGCAGTATTTT. It yields the protein CASSTRRQGGSDTQYF. The chain employs TRBV7-2 and TRBJ2-3, with 7 bases fitting TRBD1. The CDR3 loop spans 16 amino acids. The germline gives CDR1 SGHTA, CDR2 FQGNSA. V shed 5 bases and J 4 bases; nucleotides not matched to a gene: 12.

In its sample, this clone was seen a few times. The J gene is TRBJ1-4, the V gene TRBV11-3; 11 bases match TRBD1. V was clipped by 0 bases and J by 6 bases; unmatched bases: 6. Germline CDR1 SGHNT, CDR2 YENEEA. The CDR3 totals 17 residues. The CDR3 region has the DNA TGTGCCAGCAGCTTAGAAGGACAGGGGGCGATGGATGAAAAACTGTTTTTT. This codes for CASSLEGQGAMDEKLFF. Combining the CDR3 with reference TRBV11-3 and TRBJ1-4 gives the whole variable domain EAGVVQSPRYKIIEKKQPVAFWCNPISGHNTLYWYLQNLGQGPELLIRYENEEAVDDSQLPKDRFSAERLKGVDSTLKIQPAELGDSAVYLCASSLEGQGAMDEKLFFGSGTQLSVL.

The chain employs TRBV7-3 and TRBJ2-2; tentatively, D is TRBD1 (6 bases). This CDR3 is built from 14 residues. V was pared by 5 bases and J by 4 bases, with 11 bases between. Germline V lookup: CDR1 SGHTA, CDR2 FQGTGA. The CDR3 sequence: CASSPQQGTGELFF. For the CDR3, the DNA is TGTGCCAGCAGCCCCCAACAGGGCACCGGGGAGCTGTTTTTT.

The rearrangement joins TRBV27 to TRBJ1-2; 10 nucleotides agree with TRBD1. The CDR3 spans 13 residues. The V and J ends lost 10 bases and 5 bases, in that order; junction bases with no gene match: 7. Germline V gives CDR1 MNHEY, CDR2 SMNVEV (reference sequence). CDR3 amino acids: CAIRQGAGYGYTF. The CDR3 nucleotides are TGTGCCATCCGACAGGGGGCGGGATATGGCTACACCTTC.

The chain joins TRBV2 to TRBJ1-1; D unclear. The germline gives CDR1 SNHLY, CDR2 FYNNEI. V lost 6 bases and J lost 1, with 9 bases in between. The CDR3 spans 13 residues. CDR3 loop: CASSVDSNTEAFF. DNA for the CDR3: TGTGCCAGCAGCGTAGACTCGAACACTGAAGCTTTCTTT.

The count of this clone is one. The V and J genes are TRBV7-2 and TRBJ1-2; D is unresolved. Trimming removed 1 base from V and 1 base from J, with 10 bases in between. The CDR3 runs 15 residues. CDR1 and CDR2 (germline): SGHTA, FQGNSA. The CDR3 nucleotides are TGTGCCAGCAGCTTAGACTTCCAGTTTAACTATGGCTACACCTTC. This translates into CASSLDFQFNYGYTF.

The chain employs TRBV7-2 and TRBJ1-3; the D gene is possibly TRBD1 (5 bases). Germline values: CDR1 SGHTA, CDR2 FQGNSA. V shed 7 bases and J shed 2 bases, with 12 bases lying between them. The CDR3 consists of 14 residues. CDR3: CASNPAGAGNTIYF. CDR3 DNA sequence: TGTGCCAGCAACCCCGCGGGGGCTGGAAACACCATATATTTT.

This clone was detected only a few times. The genes are TRBV19 and TRBJ2-7; D is unresolved. Germline V gives CDR1 LNHDA, CDR2 SQIVND (reference sequence). The V end was cut by 1 base, the J end by 3 bases, with 10 bases between. The CDR3 loop spans 14 amino acids. The CDR3 coding sequence is TGTGCCAGTAGTATAGTCAGAATATTCTACGAGCAGTACGTC. Translation gives CASSIVRIFYEQYV.

The chain combines TRBV11-1 with TRBJ1-2; TRBD1 might be the D (5 bases). Germline values: CDR1 SGHAT, CDR2 FQDESV (reference sequence). The CDR3 sequence is 12 residues long. The V gene lost 0 bases and the J gene lost 8 bases, with 7 bases spanning the gap. The CDR3: CASSLAGAGYTF. The CDR3 DNA sequence: TGTGCCAGCAGCTTAGCTGGGGCCGGCTACACCTTC.

This chain links TRBV6-2 or TRBV6-3 with TRBJ1-2; weak D call: TRBD1 (5 bases). The CDR3 contains 14 residues. Trimming removed 6 bases from V and 0 bases from J, with 11 bases in between. CDR1 is MNHEY and CDR2 is SVGEGT in the germline V gene. CDR3: CASSGPGPNYGYTF. CDR3 coding DNA: TGTGCCAGCAGCGGACCGGGACCTAACTATGGCTACACCTTC.

The CDR3 bases are TGCGCCAGCAGCCAAGACTCTGGGGGGGGATCAGGCTATGGCTACACCTTC. This sequence encodes CASSQDSGGGSGYGYTF. The chain recombines TRBV4-1 with TRBJ1-2, with D possibly matching TRBD1 (5 bases). Germline loops: CDR1 MGHRA, CDR2 YSYEKL. V was cut by 0 bases and J by 4 bases, with 18 bases left in between. CDR3 size: 17 residues.